This T cell receptor (beta chain) is from a study of neoadjuvant anti-PD-1 for oral cavity cancer. Turning to the study itself: Patients without progression received a fourth nivolumab dose around day 43, then surgical resection on days 50-56.

The CDR3 is 11 amino acids. The germline gives CDR1 LNHDA, CDR2 SQIVND (reference sequence). Trimming removed 6 bases at V and 4 bases at J, with 3 bases between. Sequencing was performed with immunoSEQ multiplex PCR; in TCRdb, only in-frame clones are kept and a portion is missing. The table lists about 81,000 clones, under 85% of them singletons. The sample was PBMCs, taken before nivolumab (anti-PD-1) treatment. V and J are TRBV19 and TRBJ1-4; D ambiguous. The source is a person aged 35 to 85 with oral cavity squamous cell carcinoma. The CDR3 region has the DNA TGTGCCAGTAGCCGTAATGAAAAACTGTTTTTT. Amino acids: CASSRNEKLFF.